A single sample is the source of the 13 T cell receptor beta chains below, sequenced in a study of Ad26.COV2.S vaccination and SARS-CoV-2 variants. The treatment denotes: roughly 20 received Ad26.COV2.S at low or high dose, single or two shots; several received placebo; per-sample allocation not given. Sampling took place 63 days after the first vaccine or placebo injection. Assay: immunoSEQ multiplex PCR; the TCRdb copy retains only in-frame clones and omits some. Of approximately 350,000 clones listed, roughly 91% are singletons. Sequences were derived from peripheral blood, sampled in a trial of Ad26.COV2.S vaccine versus placebo. These receptors originate from a person aged 18 to 65 who received the Ad26.COV2.S COVID-19 vaccine or a placebo.

This clone has a handful of counts. This rearrangement joins TRBV3-1 (or the pseudogene TRBV3-2) to TRBJ2-7, with unresolved D. Trimming took 2 bases from V and 6 from J, leaving 11 bases between them. From germline, CDR1 is LGHDT and CDR2 YNNKEL (reference sequence). The CDR3 is made up of 13 amino acids. CDR3 protein: CASSQSPTTEQYF. CDR3 in DNA: TGTGCCAGCAGCCAATCCCCGACGACCGAGCAGTACTTC.

The rearrangement uses TRBV5-1 and TRBJ2-4; 7 bases map to TRBD1. The CDR3 runs 17 residues. CDR1 is SGHRS and CDR2 is YFSETQ in the germline V gene. Trimming took 0 bases from V and 6 from J; bases not matched to a gene: 12. The CDR3 loop reads CASSLGGNAGTANIQYF. The CDR3 DNA sequence: TGCGCCAGCAGCTTGGGAGGAAATGCCGGGACAGCAAACATTCAGTACTTC.

The CDR3 loop is CASSSRDGTGPSYEQYF. In DNA form, the CDR3 reads TGTGCCAGCAGCTCGAGAGACGGGACAGGGCCTTCCTACGAGCAGTACTTC. This rearrangement joins TRBV13 to TRBJ2-7, with 9 bases lining up with TRBD1. The CDR3 is made up of 17 amino acids. CDR1 PRHDT and CDR2 FYEKMQ come from the germline V gene (reference sequence). V was clipped by 4 bases and J by 1 base; unmatched bases: 11.

The J gene is TRBJ1-1, the V gene TRBV30; TRBD1 agrees at 7 bases. This CDR3 spans 13 amino acids. With 3 bases clipped from V and 4 bases from J, the junction kept 5 bases outside the gene matches. The germline V gene has CDR1 GTSNPN and CDR2 SVGIG (reference sequence). The CDR3 DNA follows: TGTGCCTGGAGGGAACAGGGGTTCACTGAAGCTTTCTTT. It translates to CAWREQGFTEAFF.

V gene TRBV7-3 combines with J gene TRBJ2-5; 8 nucleotides agree with TRBD1. Germline lookup yields CDR1 SGHTA and CDR2 FQGTGA. The CDR3 loop spans 15 amino acids. V dropped 4 bases and J dropped 3; count of bases not matched to a gene: 7. CDR3 DNA: TGTGCCAGCAGCTCCGACAGGGGATCGGAAGAGACCCAGTACTTC. Protein: CASSSDRGSEETQYF.

The rearrangement links TRBV9 to TRBJ1-6; maybe TRBD1 (6 bases). Trimming took 0 bases from V and 7 from J, leaving 8 bases between them. The CDR3 length is 14 residues. The germline V gene encodes CDR1 SGDLS and CDR2 YYNGEE. The CDR3 DNA follows: TGTGCCAGCAGCGTAGACCAGGGGAATTCACCCCTCCACTTT. Its protein is CASSVDQGNSPLHF.

The chain couples TRBV5-5 to TRBJ1-4; the D gene is possibly TRBD1 (6 bases). This CDR3 has 15 amino acids. Germline-derived CDR1 and CDR2 are SGHKS and YYEKEE (reference sequence). V was trimmed by 4 bases and J by 0 bases, leaving 10 bases between them. The CDR3 region is CASSQGGATNEKLFF. CDR3 bases: TGTGCCAGCAGCCAAGGGGGGGCAACTAATGAAAAACTGTTTTTT.

The chain's CDR3 is CASSSDRRGCDQPQHF. The CDR3 DNA follows: TGTGCCAGCAGCTCGGACAGGAGGGGTTGTGATCAGCCCCAGCATTTT. The chain employs TRBV12-1 and TRBJ1-5; the D segment call TRBD1 is taken from the table without a DNA check. TRBV12-1 is recorded as a pseudogene. This CDR3 contains 16 residues.

This clone appeared a single time. DNA for the CDR3: TGTGCCAGCAGCCAAGATCGCGGGACAGGGAGTTACCTTTCACCCCTCCACTTT. Translation: CASSQDRGTGSYLSPLHF. The chain combines TRBV3-1 (or the pseudogene TRBV3-2) with TRBJ1-6, with 9 bases matching TRBD1. V shed 0 bases, J shed 9 bases, and the junction held 12 bases outside the gene matches. The CDR3 spans 18 residues. Germline CDR1 is LGHDT and CDR2 is YNNKEL (reference sequence).

This chain links TRBV28 with TRBJ2-3; TRBD1 aligns across 8 bases. The CDR3 spans 15 residues. The germline CDR1 and CDR2 sequences are MDHEN and SYDVKM. The V gene end was trimmed by 2 bases and the J gene end by 4 bases; junction bases not matched to a gene: 5. CDR3 DNA sequence: TGTGCCAGCAGTTTAAGCCAGGGGGCAGCAGATACGCAGTATTTT. This encodes CASSLSQGAADTQYF.

This rearrangement joins TRBV9 to TRBJ2-7, with D uncertain. The CDR3 has 14 residues. CDR1 is SGDLS and CDR2 is YYNGEE in the germline V gene. The V end was cut by 0 bases, the J end by 3 bases, with 10 bases between. The CDR3: CASSVGQRFYEQYF. Here the CDR3 DNA reads TGTGCCAGCAGCGTAGGACAAAGATTCTACGAGCAGTACTTC.

The chain joins TRBV4-3 to TRBJ2-7; D gene uncertain. The CDR3 runs 14 residues. Germline CDR1 reads LGHNA; CDR2 reads YSLEER. The V end lost 0 bases, the J end lost 1 base, and 7 bases lay between the germline ends. The CDR3 region is CASSQEVQSYEQYF. In DNA, the CDR3 is TGCGCCAGCAGCCAAGAAGTCCAGTCCTACGAGCAGTACTTC.

V is TRBV7-8 and J is TRBJ1-4, with no clear D. The V and J ends lost 0 bases and 7 bases respectively, with 6 bases between them. Germline-derived CDR1 and CDR2 are SGHVS and FQNEAQ. The CDR3 is 13 residues long. The CDR3: CASSLAYGEKLFF. CDR3 bases: TGTGCCAGCAGCTTAGCTTACGGTGAAAAACTGTTTTTT.